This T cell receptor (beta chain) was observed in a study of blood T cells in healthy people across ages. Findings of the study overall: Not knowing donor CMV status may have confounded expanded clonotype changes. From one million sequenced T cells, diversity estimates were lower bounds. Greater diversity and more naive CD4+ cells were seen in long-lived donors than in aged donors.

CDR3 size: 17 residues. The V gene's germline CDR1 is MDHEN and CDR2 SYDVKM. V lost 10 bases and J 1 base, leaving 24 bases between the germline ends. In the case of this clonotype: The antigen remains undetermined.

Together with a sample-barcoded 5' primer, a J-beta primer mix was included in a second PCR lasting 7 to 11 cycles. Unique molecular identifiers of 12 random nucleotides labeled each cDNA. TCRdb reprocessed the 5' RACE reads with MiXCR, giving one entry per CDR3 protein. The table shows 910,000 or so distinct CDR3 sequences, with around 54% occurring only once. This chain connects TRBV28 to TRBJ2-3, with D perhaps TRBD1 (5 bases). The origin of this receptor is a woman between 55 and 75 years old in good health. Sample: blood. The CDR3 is CANTGLSSSRGTDTQYF. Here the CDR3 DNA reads TGTGCCAACACAGGTCTAAGCTCTTCCAGGGGCACAGATACGCAGTATTTT.